The clone carrying this T cell receptor (beta chain) has more than one count but fewer than ten. Its antigen is currently unknown. Using immunoSEQ multiplex PCR, the repertoire was profiled, and TCRdb retains in-frame clones only, with some absent. The profile shows roughly 12,000 clones, just under 95% of them singletons. V shed 7 bases and J shed 1 base, with 10 bases lying between them. This CDR3 is 14 amino acids long. Germline V gives CDR1 SNHLY, CDR2 FYNNEI. This record belongs to a study of T cells in narcolepsy. Across the study: Donors had narcolepsy type 1 or type 2, or were healthy controls. The study, taken as a whole, reports: Blood of same and different patients, but not healthy controls, reportedly held recurring autoreactive clonotypes. Same-patient CSF and blood CD4+ T cell clonotypes included HCRT-specific and TRIB2-specific autoreactive ones. Some memory CD4+ repertoires had no autoreactive clone sequences.

The sequenced sample was CD45RA- memory CD4+ T cells from PBMCs. The V and J genes are TRBV2 and TRBJ2-2; D uncertain. This receptor was identified in a human donor with narcolepsy. The CDR3 DNA reads as TGTGCCAGCACCGAACGTGGGAACACCGGGGAGCTGTTTTTT. Encoded protein: CASTERGNTGELFF. Full variable domain (missing parts from reference TRBV2 and TRBJ2-2): EPEVTQTPSHQVTQMGQEVILRCVPISNHLYFYWYRQILGQKVEFLVSFYNNEISEKSEIFDDQFSVERPDGSNFTLKIRSTKLEDSAMYFCASTERGNTGELFFGEGSRLTVL.